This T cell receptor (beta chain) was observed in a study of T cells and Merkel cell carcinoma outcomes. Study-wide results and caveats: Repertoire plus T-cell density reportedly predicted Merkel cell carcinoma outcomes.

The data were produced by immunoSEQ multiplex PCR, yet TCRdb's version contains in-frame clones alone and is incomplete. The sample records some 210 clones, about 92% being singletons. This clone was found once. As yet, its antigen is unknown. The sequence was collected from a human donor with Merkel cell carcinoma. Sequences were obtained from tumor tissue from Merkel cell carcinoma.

In nucleotides, the CDR3 is TGTGCCAGCAGCCCTCGGGGGGTTAACTATGGCTACACCTTC. Translated: CASSPRGVNYGYTF. V and J are TRBV7-2 and TRBJ1-2; possible D gene TRBD1, 5 bases. This CDR3 is built from 14 residues. V shed 5 bases and J shed 1 base, with 11 bases lying between them. CDR1 and CDR2 (germline): SGHTA, FQGNSA.